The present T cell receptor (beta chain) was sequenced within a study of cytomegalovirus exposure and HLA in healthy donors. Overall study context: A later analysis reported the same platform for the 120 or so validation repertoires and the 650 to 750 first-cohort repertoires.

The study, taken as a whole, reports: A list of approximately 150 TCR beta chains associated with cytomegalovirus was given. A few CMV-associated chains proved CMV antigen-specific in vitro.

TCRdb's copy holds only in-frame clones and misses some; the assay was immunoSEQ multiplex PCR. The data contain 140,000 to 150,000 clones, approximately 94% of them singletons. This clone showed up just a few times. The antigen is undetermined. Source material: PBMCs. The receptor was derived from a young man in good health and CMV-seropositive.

The CDR3 nucleotides are TGTGCCCTTGACATGAACACTGAAGCTTTCTTT. As protein: CALDMNTEAFF. The chain is built from TRBV2 and TRBJ1-1; D unresolved. The CDR3 sequence is 11 residues long. With 11 bases removed from V and 0 bases from J, the gap between germline ends came to 7 bases. In germline, CDR1 is SNHLY, CDR2 FYNNEI. Combining the CDR3 with reference TRBV2 and TRBJ1-1 gives the whole variable domain EPEVTQTPSHQVTQMGQEVILRCVPISNHLYFYWYRQILGQKVEFLVSFYNNEISEKSEIFDDQFSVERPDGSNFTLKIRSTKLEDSAMYFCALDMNTEAFFGQGTRLTVV.